Following are 4 T cell receptor beta chains from one sample sequenced in a study of blood T cell repertoires in COVID-19. Clones were sequenced by immunoSEQ multiplex PCR, and TCRdb holds only the in-frame ones, with some missing. This sample has more than 95,000 clones; over 85% occur once, and the top ten carry 17%. Sequencing input: peripheral blood. The receptor source for this set is a woman over 75 in a cohort sampled during active COVID-19.

This clone was picked up a small number of times. V and J are TRBV6-2 or TRBV6-3 and TRBJ1-5, with D maybe TRBD1 (6 bases). Trimming took 2 bases from V and 11 from J, leaving 19 bases between them. The germline V gene has CDR1 MNHEY and CDR2 SVGEGT. The CDR3 is 15 residues long. DNA for the CDR3: TGTGCCAGCAGTTACACAGGTGCCCCTAGGGGGTCCCAGCATTTT. As protein: CASSYTGAPRGSQHF.

This rearrangement joins TRBV27 to TRBJ1-1; TRBD1 is a possible D gene (6 bases). V was trimmed by 7 bases and J by 11 bases, leaving 23 bases between them. The CDR3 has 14 amino acids. CDR1 MNHEY and CDR2 SMNVEV come from the germline V gene (reference sequence). CDR3 coding DNA: TGTGCCAGCAACACCAATAAGGGAGGGGGGAAGGCTTTCTTT. This translates into CASNTNKGGGKAFF.

The chain carries TRBV7-2 and TRBJ2-7, with 7 bases matching TRBD2. The CDR3 spans 16 residues. From germline, CDR1 is SGHTA and CDR2 FQGNSA. The ends lost 4 bases at V and 0 bases at J; junction bases unmatched: 9. CDR3 sequence: CASSSPLTSASYEQYF. In DNA, the CDR3 is TGTGCCAGCAGCTCCCCACTAACTAGCGCCTCCTACGAGCAGTACTTC.

The chain joins TRBV14 to TRBJ1-6; TRBD1 aligns across 10 bases. The CDR3 is 15 amino acids. Germline CDR1 is SGHDN and CDR2 is FVKESK. The V segment lost 5 bases and the J segment 7 bases; nucleotides outside the gene matches: 5. CDR3 amino acids: CASSADRGSNSPLHF. The CDR3 coding sequence is TGTGCCAGCAGCGCGGACAGGGGGTCGAATTCACCCCTCCACTTT.